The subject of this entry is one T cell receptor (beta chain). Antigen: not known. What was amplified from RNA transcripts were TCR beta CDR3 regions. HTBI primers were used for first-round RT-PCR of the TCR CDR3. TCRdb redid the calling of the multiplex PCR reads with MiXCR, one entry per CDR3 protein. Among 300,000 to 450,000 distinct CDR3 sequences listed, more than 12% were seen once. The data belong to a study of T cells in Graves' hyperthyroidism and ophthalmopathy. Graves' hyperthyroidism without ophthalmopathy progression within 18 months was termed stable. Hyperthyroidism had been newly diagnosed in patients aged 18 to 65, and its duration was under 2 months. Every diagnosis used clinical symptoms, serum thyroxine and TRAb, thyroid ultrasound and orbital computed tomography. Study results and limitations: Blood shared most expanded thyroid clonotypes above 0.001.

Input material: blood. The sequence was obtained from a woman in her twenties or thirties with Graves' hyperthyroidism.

The CDR3 loop is CSASRDSTSGANVLTF. The CDR3 nucleotides are TGCAGTGCTTCCCGGGACTCCACCTCTGGGGCCAACGTCCTGACTTTC. The chain recombines TRBV20-1 with TRBJ2-6; TRBD2 is a possible D gene (6 bases). The V gene's germline CDR1 is DFQATT and CDR2 SNEGSKA (reference sequence). This CDR3 is built from 16 residues. Trimming stripped 5 bases from V and 0 bases from J, with 14 bases between.